This T cell receptor beta chain was observed in a study of blood T cell repertoires in COVID-19. The repertoire was sequenced with immunoSEQ multiplex PCR; TCRdb's copy has only in-frame clones and lacks some. The sample shows over 45,000 clones, around four fifths of them seen only once. Between the trimmed V and J ends, which lost 0 bases and 4 bases, there was a span of 15 bases. The CDR3 has 16 amino acids. The germline V gene encodes CDR1 SGDLS and CDR2 YYNGEE. The chain uses TRBV9 and TRBJ2-3, with TRBD2 as a possible D gene (6 bases). Sequences were obtained from peripheral blood. This clonotype was sampled from a woman aged 80 or over with acute or convalescent COVID-19. The chain's CDR3 is CASSVGPAGGADTQYF. CDR3 DNA: TGTGCCAGCAGCGTAGGGCCAGCGGGTGGGGCAGATACGCAGTATTTT.